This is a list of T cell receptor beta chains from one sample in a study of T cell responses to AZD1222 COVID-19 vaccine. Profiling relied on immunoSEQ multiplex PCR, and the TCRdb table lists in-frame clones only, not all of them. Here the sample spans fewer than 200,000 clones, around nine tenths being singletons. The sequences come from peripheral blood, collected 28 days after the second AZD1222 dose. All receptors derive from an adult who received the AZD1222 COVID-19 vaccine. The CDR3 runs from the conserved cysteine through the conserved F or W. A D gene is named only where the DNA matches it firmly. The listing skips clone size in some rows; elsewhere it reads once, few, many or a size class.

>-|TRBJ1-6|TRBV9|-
TGTGCCAGCAGCGTTACCAGTCACGGTCAGTCCGAGTCACCCCTCCACTTT
CASSVTSHGQSESPLHF
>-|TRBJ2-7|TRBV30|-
TGTGCCTGGAGTGTACTTAAGGAATACGAGCAGTACTTC
CAWSVLKEYEQYF
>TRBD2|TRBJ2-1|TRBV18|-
TGTGCCAGCTCACCAGGGACTAGCGGGGTGAATGAGCAGTTCTTC
CASSPGTSGVNEQFF
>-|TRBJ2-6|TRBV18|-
TGTGCCAGCTCACCGGACCCGCCGAGGCCCTTACTGAGAAGCTCTGGGGCCAACGTCCTGACTTTC
CASSPDPPRPLLRSSGANVLTF
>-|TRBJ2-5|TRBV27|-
TGTGCCAGCAGTTTCGCTCGGGGGGAGACCCAGTACTTC
CASSFARGETQYF
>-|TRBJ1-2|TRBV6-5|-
TGTGCCAGCAGTTCCGATCGGTATGGCTACACCTTC
CASSSDRYGYTF
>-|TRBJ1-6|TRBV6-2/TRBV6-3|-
TGTGCCAGCAGTTACGAGGCGGCTACCCCACAGGACACCTCACCCCTCCACTTT
CASSYEAATPQDTSPLHF
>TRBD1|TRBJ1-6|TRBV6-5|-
TGTGCCAGCAGTAAGGGACAGGGGGGGGAACTCCACTTT
CASSKGQGGELHF
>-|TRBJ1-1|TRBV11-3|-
TGTGCCAGCAGCTTAGGTACAGCCAACACTGAAGCTTTCTTT
CASSLGTANTEAFF
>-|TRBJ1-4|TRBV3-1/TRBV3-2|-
TGTGCCAGCTGCCTGGCCTCCAGCGCAACTAATGAAAAACTGTTTTTT
CASCLASSATNEKLFF
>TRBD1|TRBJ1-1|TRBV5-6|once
TGTGCCAGCAGCTTGGAAAGAAGACAGGGGAACCCTGAAGCTTTCTTT
CASSLERRQGNPEAFF
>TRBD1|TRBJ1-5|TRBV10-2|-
TGCGCCAGCAGTGAGTCTGGGGACAGAGGGCCTCAGCCCCAGCATTTT
CASSESGDRGPQPQHF
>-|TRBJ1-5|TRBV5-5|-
TGTGCCAGCAGCGCGCAGGGGAATCAGCCCCAGCATTTT
CASSAQGNQPQHF
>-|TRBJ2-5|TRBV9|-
TGTGCCAGCAGCGGGGGGGACAGCCAAGAGACCCAGTACTTC
CASSGGDSQETQYF
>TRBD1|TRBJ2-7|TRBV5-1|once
TGCGCCAGCAGCTCGCGAGAGCAGGGGGCCTACGAGCAGTACTTC
CASSSREQGAYEQYF
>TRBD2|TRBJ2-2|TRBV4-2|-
TGTGCCAGCAGCCAAGTCGCGACTAGCGGGGGGGTAGGGAACACCGGGGAGCTGTTTTTT
CASSQVATSGGVGNTGELFF
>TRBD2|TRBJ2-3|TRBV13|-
TGTGCCAGCAGCCCACCAAACCTCAGGACTAGCGGGGGGGATACGCAGTATTTT
CASSPPNLRTSGGDTQYF
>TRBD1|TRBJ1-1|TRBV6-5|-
TGTGCCAGCAGTTCTACAGGGGCCCAGAACACTGAAGCTTTCTTT
CASSSTGAQNTEAFF
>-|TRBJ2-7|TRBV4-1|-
TGCGCCAGCAGCCCTCCTATCACCTTC
CASSPPITF
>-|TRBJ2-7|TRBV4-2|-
TGTGCCAGCAGCCAAGAAAGGGGCGGAGGCTACGAGCAGTACTTC
CASSQERGGGYEQYF
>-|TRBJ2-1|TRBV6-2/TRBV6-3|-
TGTGCCAGCAGCCGGGACAAACGGAATGAGCAGTTCTTC
CASSRDKRNEQFF
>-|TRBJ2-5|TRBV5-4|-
TGTGCCAGCACTTTTCGGCTTGGGGAGACCCAGTACTTC
CASTFRLGETQYF
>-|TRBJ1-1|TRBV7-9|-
TGTGCCAGCAGCCACGTGGTGTTCCCTGAAGCTTTCTTT
CASSHVVFPEAFF
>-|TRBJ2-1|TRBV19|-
TGTGCCAGTAGTGCTACCCCCGGAAATGTTGAGCAGTTCTTC
CASSATPGNVEQFF
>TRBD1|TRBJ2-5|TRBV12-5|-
TGTGCTAGTGGTCCAGGACAGGGGGTAGCAGAGACCCAGTACTTC
CASGPGQGVAETQYF
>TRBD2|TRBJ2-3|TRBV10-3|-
TGTGCCATCAGGCCCGGGTTGGCGGGGGGGAATATTAAGGCAGATACGCAGTATTTT
CAIRPGLAGGNIKADTQYF
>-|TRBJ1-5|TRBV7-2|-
TGTGCCAGCAGCTTTACAGGGAGAAGCAATCAGCCCCAGCATTTT
CASSFTGRSNQPQHF
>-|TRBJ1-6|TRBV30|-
TGTGCCTGGAGCGGGAGTTTGGGGAATTCACCCCTCCACTTT
CAWSGSLGNSPLHF
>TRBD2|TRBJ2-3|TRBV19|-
TGTGCCAGTAGTATCACAGGGCTAGCGGGGGCAACAGATACGCAGTATTTT
CASSITGLAGATDTQYF
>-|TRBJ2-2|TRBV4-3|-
TGCGCCAGCAGCCGAAGTCCCAGGGACGCCGGGGAGCTGTTTTTT
CASSRSPRDAGELFF
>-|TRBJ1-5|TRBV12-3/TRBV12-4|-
TGTGCCAGCAGTTTCAGTAGGCAGCCCCAGCATTTT
CASSFSRQPQHF
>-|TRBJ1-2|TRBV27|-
TGTGCCAGCAGAGCAGACAGGAACTATGGCTACACCTTC
CASRADRNYGYTF
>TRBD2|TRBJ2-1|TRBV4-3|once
TGCGCCAGCAGCCAAGGGACTAGCGGGGGGTTCTACAATGAGCAGTTCTTC
CASSQGTSGGFYNEQFF
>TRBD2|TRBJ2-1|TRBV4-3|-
TGCGCCAGCAGCTCCTCATGGGGGACTAGCGCGTTCTTC
CASSSSWGTSAFF
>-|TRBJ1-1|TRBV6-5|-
TGTGCCAGCAACGGGGGCGGCAGGGAAGCTTTCTTT
CASNGGGREAFF
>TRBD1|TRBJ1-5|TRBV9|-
TGTGCCAGCAGCGTAGGGGGGACAGGGGAGAGCAATCAGCCCCAGCATTTT
CASSVGGTGESNQPQHF
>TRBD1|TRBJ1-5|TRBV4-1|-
TGCGCCAGCAGCTGGGACAGTTATCAGCCCCAGCATTTT
CASSWDSYQPQHF
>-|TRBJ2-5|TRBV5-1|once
TGCGCCAGCACACGTCCGAAGACCCAGTACTTC
CASTRPKTQYF
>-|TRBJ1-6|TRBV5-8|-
TGTGCCAGCAGCTTGGCTGGGGGGAGGTCACCCCTCCACTTT
CASSLAGGRSPLHF
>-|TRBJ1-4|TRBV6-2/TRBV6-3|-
TGTGCCAGCAGCCTATCGGTGGAAAAACTGTTTTTT
CASSLSVEKLFF
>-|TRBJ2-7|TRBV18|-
TGTGCCAGCTCACCGGGGAGATCCTACGAGCAGTACTTC
CASSPGRSYEQYF
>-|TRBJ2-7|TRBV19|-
TGTGCCAGTCGCCCCGGGGGAGATAGGGGAAGCGAGCAGTACTTC
CASRPGGDRGSEQYF
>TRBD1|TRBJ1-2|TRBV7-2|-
TGTGCCAGCAGCTTAGTGGGACAGACCTATGGCTACACCTTC
CASSLVGQTYGYTF
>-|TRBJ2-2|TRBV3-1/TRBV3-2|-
TGTGCCAGCAGCCAAGATATGACTAGAAACGGGGAGCTGTTTTTT
CASSQDMTRNGELFF
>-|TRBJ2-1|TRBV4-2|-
TGTGCCAGCAGCCAGGAGGACTATTACAATGAGCAGTTCTTC
CASSQEDYYNEQFF
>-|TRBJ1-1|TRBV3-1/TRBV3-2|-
TGTGCCAGCAGCCAGGAAGGGTACACTGAAGCTTTCTTT
CASSQEGYTEAFF
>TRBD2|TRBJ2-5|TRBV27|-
TGTGCCAGCAGTTTTAAGCGGGGGGTCCAAGAGACCCAGTACTTC
CASSFKRGVQETQYF
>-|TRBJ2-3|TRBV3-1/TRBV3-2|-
TGTGCCAGCAGCCAGAGGACTACAACAGATACGCAGTATTTT
CASSQRTTTDTQYF
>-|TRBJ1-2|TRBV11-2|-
TGTGCCAGCAGCTATAGTGCAGGGGACTATGGCTACACCTTC
CASSYSAGDYGYTF
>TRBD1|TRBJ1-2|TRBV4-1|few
TGCGCCAGCAGCCAAGATCGAGGGACAGGGGGGTGGGGCTACACCTTC
CASSQDRGTGGWGYTF
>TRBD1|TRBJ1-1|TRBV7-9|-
TGTGCCAGCAGCTTAGCGGGGGGACAGTCTGACACTGAAGCTTTCTTT
CASSLAGGQSDTEAFF
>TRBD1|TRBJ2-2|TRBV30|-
TGTGCCTGGGTGGACAGGGGAGACACCGGGGAGCTGTTTTTT
CAWVDRGDTGELFF
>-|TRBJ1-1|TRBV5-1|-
TGCGCCAGCAGCTTGGAACAGGGCGCGCAAGCTTTCTTT
CASSLEQGAQAFF
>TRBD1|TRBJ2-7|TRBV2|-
TGTGCCAGCTCCGGACAGGGGCTTACCTACGAGCAGTACTTC
CASSGQGLTYEQYF
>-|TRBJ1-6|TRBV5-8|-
TGTGCCAGCAGCTTGGGAATAGTACCGGGCCACGGTGACTTT
CASSLGIVPGHGDF
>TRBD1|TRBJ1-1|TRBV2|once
TGTGCCAATAGACAGGGGAGGACGAACACTGAAGCTTTCTTT
CANRQGRTNTEAFF
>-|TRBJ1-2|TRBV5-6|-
TGTGCCAGCAGCTTGAGGGCGGGTTTCTATGGCTACACCTTC
CASSLRAGFYGYTF
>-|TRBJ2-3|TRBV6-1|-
TGTGCCAGCAGTGACCCCTCAAGGGGCGCAGATACGCAGTATTTT
CASSDPSRGADTQYF
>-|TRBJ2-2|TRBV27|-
TGTGCCAGCAGTTACAGGGAGGACACCGGGGAGCTGTTTTTT
CASSYREDTGELFF